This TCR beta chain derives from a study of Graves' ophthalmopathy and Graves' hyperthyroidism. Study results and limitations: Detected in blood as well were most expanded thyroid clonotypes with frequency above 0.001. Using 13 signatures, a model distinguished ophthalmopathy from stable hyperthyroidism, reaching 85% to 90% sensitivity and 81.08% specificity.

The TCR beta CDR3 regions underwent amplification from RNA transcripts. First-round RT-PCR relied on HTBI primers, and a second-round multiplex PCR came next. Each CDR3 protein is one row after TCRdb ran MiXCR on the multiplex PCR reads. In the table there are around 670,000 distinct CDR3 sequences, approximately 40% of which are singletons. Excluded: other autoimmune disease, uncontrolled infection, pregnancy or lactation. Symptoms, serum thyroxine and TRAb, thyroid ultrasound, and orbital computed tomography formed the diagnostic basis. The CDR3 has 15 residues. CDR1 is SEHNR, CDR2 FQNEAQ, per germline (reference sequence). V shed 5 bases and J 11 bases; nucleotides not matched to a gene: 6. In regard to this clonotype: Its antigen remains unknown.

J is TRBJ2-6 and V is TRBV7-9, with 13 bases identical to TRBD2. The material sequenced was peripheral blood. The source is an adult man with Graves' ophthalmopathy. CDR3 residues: CASSLGTSGIYVLTF. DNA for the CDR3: TGTGCCAGCAGCCTGGGGACTAGCGGGATCTACGTCCTGACTTTC.